The clone carrying this TCR beta chain was detected a few times. The antigen remains unidentified. The entry originates in a study of T-cell memory formation after mild COVID-19. Study-level background: Clustering of TCRs was largely donor specific. General study points: Shrinking CD4+ clones resided mostly in CM and EM, and CD8+ ones in EMRA. While clones contracting from day 15 to 85 were balanced between CD4 and CD8, later expanders leaned CD4+.

5'RACE with constant-segment primers yielded barcoded, UMI-tagged TCR alpha and TCR beta cDNA libraries. Each CDR3 protein gets one entry after TCRdb re-called the 5' RACE reads with MiXCR. Found here are about 130,000 distinct CDR3 sequences, approximately 16% of them singletons; the top ten hold about 15%. The CDR3 contains 13 residues. V was pared by 5 bases and J by 3 bases, with 11 bases between. V and J are TRBV12-3 or TRBV12-4 and TRBJ2-7; D possibly corresponds to TRBD1 (6 bases). The source material was PBMCs or a T cell subset sorted from them (not recorded which). This TCR was recovered from an adult woman who had mild COVID-19 (a few samples of this study predate the infection). Cell type and time point are not known. CDR3 sequence: CASSIQGFYEQYF. For the CDR3, the DNA is TGTGCCAGCAGTATACAGGGTTTCTACGAGCAGTACTTC.